The 28 T cell receptor beta chains below all came from one sample that was sequenced in a study of blood T cell repertoires in COVID-19. Sequenced by immunoSEQ multiplex PCR; TCRdb stores in-frame clones only, minus some. The data contain around 230,000 clones, roughly 90% of them singletons. The sample consisted of PBMCs or T cells enriched from blood (not recorded which). The receptors here all came from a woman aged 25-40 years who had recovered from COVID-19.

V gene TRBV19 combines with J gene TRBJ2-7, with 7 nucleotides matching TRBD1. V lost 6 bases, J lost 1 base, and 9 bases stayed unmatched. The CDR3 has 15 amino acids. The germline CDR1 and CDR2 sequences are LNHDA and SQIVND (reference sequence). The CDR3 reads CASSHTGTASYEQYF. The CDR3, as DNA: TGTGCCAGTAGCCATACCGGGACAGCTTCCTACGAGCAGTACTTC.

The chain is built from TRBV3-1 (or the pseudogene TRBV3-2) and TRBJ2-3; possible D gene TRBD1, 6 bases. From germline, CDR1 is LGHDT and CDR2 YNNKEL (reference sequence). V shed 5 bases and J shed 1 base, with 13 bases lying between them. The length of the CDR3 is 15 residues. The CDR3 reads CASSALTGGTDTQYF. CDR3 in DNA: TGTGCCAGCAGCGCTCTGACAGGCGGCACAGATACGCAGTATTTT.

J is TRBJ1-1 and V is TRBV9; D is ambiguous. Germline CDR1 is SGDLS and CDR2 is YYNGEE. The CDR3 sequence is 13 residues long. Between the trimmed V and J ends, which lost 4 bases and 4 bases, there was a span of 11 bases. CDR3 nucleotide sequence: TGTGCCAGCAGCCTGACTGGTGGCACTGAAGCTTTCTTT. Residues: CASSLTGGTEAFF. Together with reference TRBV9 and TRBJ1-1, the CDR3 gives the full variable domain: DSGVTQTPKHLITATGQRVTLRCSPRSGDLSVYWYQQSLDQGLQFLIQYYNGEERAKGNILERFSAQQFPDLHSELNLSSLELGDSALYFCASSLTGGTEAFFGQGTRLTVV.

The chain couples TRBV5-6 to TRBJ2-4, with D possibly being TRBD1 (6 bases). The CDR3 is made up of 12 amino acids. Trimming left V 3 bases short and J 6 bases short, with 7 bases between. CDR1 SGHDT and CDR2 YYEEEE come from the germline V gene. CDR3 sequence: CASSSQGNIQYF. In DNA, the CDR3 is TGTGCCAGCAGCTCACAGGGAAACATTCAGTACTTC.

The chain couples TRBV9 to TRBJ2-7; D perhaps matches TRBD2 (6 bases). CDR1 is SGDLS and CDR2 is YYNGEE in the germline V gene. V was clipped by 0 bases and J by 10 bases, with 17 bases between them. The CDR3 length is 14 residues. CDR3 in DNA: TGTGCCAGCAGCGTAGACCCGACTAGTTCGGTCCAGTACTTC. This gives the protein CASSVDPTSSVQYF.

The genes are TRBV27 and TRBJ2-7, with TRBD2 identical over 8 bases. CDR3 length equals 14 residues. J lost 7 bases, V lost 0 bases, and 5 bases had no gene match. The germline V gene encodes CDR1 MNHEY and CDR2 SMNVEV (reference sequence). Written as DNA, the CDR3 is TGTGCCAGCAGTTTATCCCTAGCGGGCGGGGAGCAGTACTTC. This codes for CASSLSLAGGEQYF.

This clone is a singleton in its sample. This chain joins TRBV19 and TRBJ2-1; 15 bases agree with TRBD2. Looked up from germline, CDR1 is LNHDA and CDR2 is SQIVND (reference sequence). CDR3 size: 16 residues. Trimming cost V 3 bases and J 8 bases; bases outside gene matches: 5. CDR3 amino acids: CASSIRTSGGADEQFF. The CDR3 region has the DNA TGTGCCAGTAGTATTCGGACTAGCGGGGGGGCGGATGAGCAGTTCTTC.

The J gene is TRBJ1-6, the V gene TRBV14; tentatively, D is TRBD1 (5 bases). This CDR3 comprises 13 residues. V lost 0 bases and J 12 bases, leaving 9 bases between the germline ends. Germline-derived CDR1 and CDR2 are SGHDN and FVKESK. DNA of the CDR3: TGTGCCAGCAGCCAAGATGGGAGGGGACCCCTCCACTTT. Translating it yields CASSQDGRGPLHF.

The rearrangement joins TRBV7-2 to TRBJ1-4; TRBD1 matches 10 bases. The J segment lost 2 bases and the V segment lost 4 bases, leaving 10 bases of the junction unmatched. Germline CDR1 is SGHTA and CDR2 is FQGNSA. This CDR3 has 18 residues. CDR3 DNA sequence: TGTGCCAGCAGCTCTCGCCCGGGACAGGGGTTCACTAATGAAAAACTGTTTTTT. Protein product: CASSSRPGQGFTNEKLFF.

The V and J genes are TRBV19 and TRBJ1-2, with 12 bases identical to TRBD1. With 9 bases clipped from V and 2 bases from J, the junction kept 10 bases outside the gene matches. In germline, CDR1 is LNHDA, CDR2 SQIVND (reference sequence). The CDR3 sequence is 16 residues long. CDR3 nucleotide sequence: TGTGCCAGACTACGGGGACAGGGGGCTAGGAACTATGGCTACACCTTC. Its protein product is CARLRGQGARNYGYTF.

The chain employs TRBV10-3 and TRBJ1-3; 8 bases fit TRBD1. CDR3 size: 16 residues. In germline, CDR1 is ENHRY, CDR2 SYGVKD. Trimming took 6 bases from V and 3 from J; bases not matched to a gene: 10. The CDR3 DNA is TGTGCCATCAGCGAAATCAGGGGGCTGTATGGAAACACCATATATTTT. Residues: CAISEIRGLYGNTIYF.

This clone came up once. The chain recombines TRBV18 with TRBJ2-3; D is possibly TRBD1 (6 bases). The V gene lost 4 bases and the J gene lost 1 base, with 15 bases spanning the gap. The CDR3 length is 16 residues. Germline loops: CDR1 KGHSH, CDR2 LQKENI. The CDR3 DNA follows: TGTGCCAGCTCACGCGCCGGGACAAGGGGCACAGATACGCAGTATTTT. This codes for CASSRAGTRGTDTQYF.

The chain has TRBV18 and TRBJ2-2; 7 bases agree with TRBD2. Germline V gene data show CDR1 as KGHSH and CDR2 as LQKENI. This CDR3 is 15 amino acids long. V dropped 6 bases and J dropped 1; count of bases not matched to a gene: 5. The CDR3 reads CASSHGLGNTGELFF. In DNA form, the CDR3 reads TGTGCCAGCTCCCATGGACTAGGGAACACCGGGGAGCTGTTTTTT. The whole variable domain, filled in from reference TRBV18 and TRBJ2-2, reads NAGVMQNPRHLVRRRGQEARLRCSPMKGHSHVYWYRQLPEEGLKFMVYLQKENIIDESGMPKERFSAEFPKEGPSILRIQQVVRGDSAAYFCASSHGLGNTGELFFGEGSRLTVL.

The gene calls are TRBV5-5 and TRBJ2-1; a possible D gene is TRBD1 (6 bases). CDR3 size: 15 residues. Per the germline V gene, CDR1 is SGHKS and CDR2 is YYEKEE (reference sequence). V was clipped by 4 bases and J by 7 bases, with 18 bases between them. Here the CDR3 DNA reads TGTGCCAGCAGCGGGTGGATAGGGGGAGTAAATGAGCAGTTCTTC. Translated, it gives CASSGWIGGVNEQFF.

The sample holds one count of this clone. V is TRBV6-5 and J is TRBJ1-2, with unresolved D. The germline V gene encodes CDR1 MNHEY and CDR2 SVGAGI. This CDR3 is 13 amino acids long. V dropped 6 bases and J dropped 3 bases, with 11 bases sitting between them. As DNA, the CDR3 is TGTGCCAGCAGCCTCGGCGGGGACTATGGCTACACCTTC. This encodes CASSLGGDYGYTF.

The CDR3: CASSHWDRNTEAFF. DNA for the CDR3: TGTGCCAGTAGTCATTGGGACAGGAACACTGAAGCTTTCTTT. The rearrangement joins TRBV19 to TRBJ1-1, with 7 bases identical to TRBD1. Per the germline V gene, CDR1 is LNHDA and CDR2 is SQIVND (reference sequence). J lost 1 base, V lost 5 bases, and 4 bases had no gene match. This CDR3 contains 14 residues.

In this sample, this clone turned up once. The gene calls are TRBV2 and TRBJ1-5; D possibly corresponds to TRBD1 (6 bases). Germline V gives CDR1 SNHLY, CDR2 FYNNEI. V lost 6 bases and J lost 9, with 12 bases in between. The CDR3 spans 12 residues. The CDR3 DNA is TGTGCCAGCAGGCAGGGGAACGGGCCCCAGCATTTT. Its translation: CASRQGNGPQHF.

V gene TRBV19 combines with J gene TRBJ1-5; D gene uncertain. The V gene lost 8 bases and the J gene lost 0 bases, with 14 bases spanning the gap. This CDR3 is built from 15 residues. The V gene's germline CDR1 is LNHDA and CDR2 SQIVND (reference sequence). CDR3 nucleotide sequence: TGTGCCAGTGGGTGGGCGGGTATTAGCAATCAGCCCCAGCATTTT. It translates to CASGWAGISNQPQHF.

This clone appeared once. The chain uses TRBV18 and TRBJ2-5, with D uncertain. The CDR3 consists of 13 residues. Germline loops: CDR1 KGHSH, CDR2 LQKENI. V was cut by 6 bases and J by 7 bases, with 15 bases left in between. As DNA, the CDR3 is TGTGCCAGCTCGCCCCCGAGCGTCGGGACCCAGTACTTC. Translation: CASSPPSVGTQYF.

This chain connects TRBV19 to TRBJ1-5, with a weak D call TRBD1 (5 bases). From germline, CDR1 is LNHDA and CDR2 SQIVND (reference sequence). This CDR3 has 13 residues. The ends were cut back, 4 bases at V and 5 bases at J, with 9 bases in the middle. The CDR3 DNA reads as TGTGCCAGTAGTAGTAGGGGCGATCAGCCCCAGCATTTT. Its translation: CASSSRGDQPQHF.

The genes are TRBV2 and TRBJ1-2, with TRBD1 matching over 8 bases. After removal of 2 bases from V and 10 bases from J, the junction contained 9 bases not matched to a gene. The CDR3 has 14 amino acids. Germline lookup yields CDR1 SNHLY and CDR2 FYNNEI. CDR3 coding DNA: TGTGCCAGCAGTGAAAGGGGACAGGTTATAAACTACACCTTC. Amino acids: CASSERGQVINYTF.

The V call is TRBV7-9, the J call TRBJ2-7; D is possibly TRBD2 (6 bases). This CDR3 contains 15 residues. Germline V gene sequence: CDR1 SEHNR, CDR2 FQNEAQ (reference sequence). The V and J ends lost 2 bases and 5 bases respectively, with 16 bases between them. CDR3 sequence: CASSLPAGGGDEQYF. The CDR3 DNA is TGTGCCAGCAGCTTACCGGCAGGAGGAGGGGACGAGCAGTACTTC.

This chain joins TRBV5-8 and TRBJ1-5; TRBD1 aligns across 9 bases. Unmatched junction bases numbered 5, after V lost 4 bases and J lost 3 bases. The length of the CDR3 is 15 residues. Germline CDR1 and CDR2: SGHTS and YDEGEE. CDR3 sequence (DNA): TGTGCCAGCAGCACGGACAGGGGTTACAATCAGCCCCAGCATTTT. Protein product: CASSTDRGYNQPQHF.

V and J are TRBV6-5 and TRBJ1-2; D gene ambiguous. Per germline, CDR1 MNHEY and CDR2 SVGAGI. The CDR3 totals 12 residues. The germline V and J ends were trimmed by 4 bases and 7 bases, with 10 bases remaining between them. This CDR3 reads CASSSGLGGYTF. CDR3 coding DNA: TGTGCCAGCAGTTCGGGATTAGGTGGCTACACCTTC.

This chain connects TRBV3-1 (or the pseudogene TRBV3-2) to TRBJ1-2; 8 nucleotides match TRBD1. Germline-derived CDR1 and CDR2 are LGHDT and YNNKEL (reference sequence). The CDR3 has 14 residues. J was trimmed by 3 bases and V by 1 base; bases with no gene match: 1. In DNA, the CDR3 is TGTGCCAGCAGCCAAGCGACAGGGGACTATGGCTACACCTTC. This encodes CASSQATGDYGYTF.

The chain couples TRBV12-3 or TRBV12-4 to TRBJ1-1; the D gene is possibly TRBD1 (5 bases). Trimming shortened V by 3 bases and J by 4 bases, and 9 bases separated the two germline ends. The CDR3 has 13 amino acids. CDR3 sequence (DNA): TGTGCCAGCAGTTTTGGAGGGGTCACTGAAGCTTTCTTT. Translated: CASSFGGVTEAFF.

The V call is TRBV10-3, the J call TRBJ1-2, with D possibly TRBD1 on 6 matching bases. V was shortened by 0 bases and J by 5 bases, with 19 bases between the two germline ends. CDR3 size: 17 residues. Germline CDR1 ENHRY, CDR2 SYGVKD. In nucleotides, the CDR3 is TGTGCCATCAGTGAGTCTGACAGGACAAGGGGCGAATATGGCTACACCTTC. Translated, it gives CAISESDRTRGEYGYTF.

The V and J genes are TRBV13 and TRBJ1-1; 7 positions match TRBD1. Germline CDR1 and CDR2: PRHDT and FYEKMQ (reference sequence). V was clipped by 6 bases and J by 4 bases; unmatched bases: 11. The CDR3 is 15 residues long. Here the CDR3 reads CASRLRTSGGTEAFF. CDR3 nucleotides: TGTGCCAGCAGGTTACGGACCTCAGGGGGCACTGAAGCTTTCTTT.